Presented here are 27 T cell receptor beta chains from one specimen sequenced in a study of T-cell reconstitution after alpha-beta-depleted transplantation in children. For TCRbeta, the library was prepared with unique molecular identifiers. From the PCR reads, TCRdb called clonotypes with MiXCR, one entry per CDR3 protein. The table has 90,000 to 120,000 distinct CDR3 sequences, approximately 6% seen once. The material sequenced was PBMCs, mostly from graft donor cells, taken 360 days after TCRalphabeta/CD19-depleted stem cell transplant. The receptors were gathered from a male patient aged 2 to 10 who had a stem cell transplant for acute lymphoblastic leukemia, so the T cells may come from the graft donor.

This clonotype was seen at least ten times. The J gene is TRBJ2-3, the V gene TRBV12-3 or TRBV12-4; D is perhaps TRBD1 or TRBD2 (6 bases each). The V end lost 11 bases, the J end lost 14 bases, and 17 bases lay between the germline ends. The CDR3 loop spans 10 amino acids. The CDR3 sequence: CALGGGPLYF. The CDR3, as DNA: TGTGCCCTAGGAGGGGGGCCTTTGTATTTT.

The table lists this clonotype with a few counts. In DNA, the CDR3 is TGTGCCAGCAGCTTAGCTGTGGGCCTTTATAGCAATCAGCCCCAGCATTTT. Encoded protein: CASSLAVGLYSNQPQHF. The chain couples TRBV7-9 to TRBJ1-5; D remains unclear. CDR1 is SEHNR, CDR2 FQNEAQ, per germline (reference sequence). CDR3 length: 17 amino acids. V shed 0 bases and J shed 0 bases, with 12 bases lying between them.

The chain has TRBV18 and TRBJ1-5; D call uncertain. The V and J ends lost 5 bases and 0 bases respectively, with 5 bases between them. This CDR3 is 13 amino acids long. CDR1 and CDR2 from the germline V gene are KGHSH and LQKENI. CDR3 DNA sequence: TGTGCCAGCTCATCCCGTAGCAATCAGCCCCAGCATTTT. This encodes CASSSRSNQPQHF. Full variable domain (remainder filled in from reference TRBV18 and TRBJ1-5): NAGVMQNPRHLVRRRGQEARLRCSPMKGHSHVYWYRQLPEEGLKFMVYLQKENIIDESGMPKERFSAEFPKEGPSILRIQQVVRGDSAAYFCASSSRSNQPQHFGDGTRLSIL.

V and J are TRBV9 and TRBJ1-2; D is unclear. This CDR3 has 12 amino acids. V shed 4 bases and J shed 8 bases, with 12 bases lying between them. Germline V lookup: CDR1 SGDLS, CDR2 YYNGEE. The chain's CDR3 is CASSPGRGGYTF. The CDR3 nucleotides are TGTGCCAGCAGCCCCGGGAGAGGAGGCTACACCTTC.

This clonotype was seen at least ten times. The V gene is TRBV7-3, the J gene TRBJ2-3, with 13 nucleotides matching TRBD2. The junction had 4 bases not matched to a gene; V was cut back by 3 bases and J by 4 bases. The CDR3 consists of 16 residues. Germline CDR1 is SGHTA and CDR2 is FQGTGA. The CDR3 region is CASSLPGLAGADTQYF. CDR3 DNA sequence: TGTGCCAGCAGCTTGCCCGGACTAGCGGGAGCAGATACGCAGTATTTT.

The sample holds many counts of this clonotype. This chain uses TRBV7-2 with TRBJ1-4; a possible D gene is TRBD1 (6 bases). Germline V gene data show CDR1 as SGHTA and CDR2 as FQGNSA. The CDR3 totals 15 residues. Trimming shortened V by 4 bases and J by 8 bases, and 17 bases separated the two germline ends. CDR3 region: CASSSRDRHTEKLFF. The CDR3 nucleotides are TGTGCCAGCAGCTCTAGAGACAGGCACACAGAAAAACTGTTTTTT.

The rearrangement joins TRBV6-2 or TRBV6-3 to TRBJ2-1, with 9 positions matching TRBD2. This CDR3 comprises 16 residues. V was clipped by 1 base and J by 2 bases; unmatched bases: 3. CDR1 is MNHEY, CDR2 SVGEGT, per germline. The CDR3 protein is CASSYWSSGTYNEQFF. Here the CDR3 DNA reads TGTGCCAGCAGTTACTGGTCTAGCGGGACCTACAATGAGCAGTTCTTC.

This clonotype was recorded at least ten times. The J gene is TRBJ2-1, the V gene TRBV7-6; 14 bases line up with TRBD2. Per the germline V gene, CDR1 is SGHVS and CDR2 is FNYEAQ. This CDR3 comprises 19 residues. J gave up 0 bases and V 3 bases, and 7 bases lay outside the gene matches. The CDR3 is CASSLMTSGRVSSYNEQFF. As DNA, the CDR3 is TGTGCCAGCAGCTTGATGACTAGCGGGAGGGTGAGCTCCTACAATGAGCAGTTCTTC.

This clonotype was seen many times. J is TRBJ1-4 and V is TRBV4-2, with 8 nucleotides matching TRBD1. This CDR3 region has 14 residues. Germline CDR1 is LGHNA and CDR2 is YNFKEQ. V dropped 5 bases and J dropped 8; count of bases not matched to a gene: 7. The CDR3 nucleotides read TGTGCCAGCAGCTCTTGGGACAGGCCCGAAAAACTGTTTTTT. It translates to CASSSWDRPEKLFF.

This clonotype was observed a handful of times. The chain carries TRBV19 and TRBJ2-7; TRBD2 might be the D (7 bases). This CDR3 comprises 15 residues. Trimming shortened V by 4 bases and J by 1 base, and 14 bases separated the two germline ends. CDR1 and CDR2 from the germline V gene are LNHDA and SQIVND (reference sequence). CDR3 sequence: CASSTPGGGSYEQYF. CDR3 coding DNA: TGTGCCAGTAGTACGCCGGGGGGCGGATCCTACGAGCAGTACTTC.

Ten or more counts support this clonotype. The V gene is TRBV27, the J gene TRBJ2-1; D is perhaps TRBD2 (6 bases). CDR3 length: 15 amino acids. The germline V and J ends were trimmed by 0 bases and 2 bases, with 8 bases remaining between them. CDR1 and CDR2 (germline): MNHEY, SMNVEV (reference sequence). The CDR3 here is CASSLSAGTYNEQFF. Written as DNA, the CDR3 is TGTGCCAGCAGTTTATCGGCGGGAACCTACAATGAGCAGTTCTTC.

This clonotype appeared a few times. This chain links TRBV7-9 with TRBJ1-3; D gene uncertain. Germline V CDR1 and CDR2: SEHNR, FQNEAQ (reference sequence). This CDR3 is 16 amino acids long. V lost 1 base, J lost 0 bases, and 10 bases lay in between. The CDR3 DNA reads as TGTGCCAGCAGCTTAGGTTATGGACGCTCTGGAAACACCATATATTTT. Protein sequence: CASSLGYGRSGNTIYF.

This clonotype was counted ten times or more. The V and J genes are TRBV24-1 and TRBJ2-3; D tentatively fits TRBD1 or TRBD2 (5 bases each). CDR1 is KGHDR and CDR2 is SFDVKD in the germline V gene. With 0 bases removed from V and 6 bases from J, the gap between germline ends came to 12 bases. The CDR3 runs to 15 residues. The CDR3 DNA follows: TGTGCCACCAGTGATTTGCTGGGGGTCTCGGATACGCAGTATTTT. It codes for CATSDLLGVSDTQYF.

In this sample, this clonotype turned up a few times. V usage is TRBV20-1 and J usage is TRBJ1-5, with D possibly TRBD1 on 5 matching bases. V dropped 3 bases and J dropped 7 bases, with 13 bases sitting between them. There are 13 residues in the CDR3. Germline V gene data show CDR1 as DFQATT and CDR2 as SNEGSKA (reference sequence). CDR3 in amino acids: CSARISGNQPQHF. CDR3 in DNA: TGCAGTGCTAGGATATCAGGGAACCAGCCCCAGCATTTT.

This clonotype came up many times. The chain links TRBV7-3 to TRBJ1-1, with TRBD1 as a possible D gene (6 bases). V was pared by 4 bases and J by 4 bases, with 10 bases between. This CDR3 is built from 13 residues. Germline values: CDR1 SGHTA, CDR2 FQGTGA. CDR3 amino acids: CASSSRGGTEAFF. In DNA form, the CDR3 reads TGTGCCAGCAGCTCCAGGGGAGGCACTGAAGCTTTCTTT.

The J gene is TRBJ2-5, the V gene TRBV7-9, with a weak D call TRBD2 (6 bases). CDR1 SEHNR and CDR2 FQNEAQ come from the germline V gene (reference sequence). This CDR3 has 11 residues. The V end was cut by 11 bases, the J end by 5 bases, with 12 bases between. In nucleotides, the CDR3 is TGTGCCCTCGGGGGTCGGGAGACCCAGTACTTC. Translation gives CALGGRETQYF.

This clonotype was detected a few times. The V gene is TRBV20-1, the J gene TRBJ2-7; a possible D gene is TRBD2 (5 bases). CDR3 length: 13 amino acids. Germline V CDR1 and CDR2: DFQATT, SNEGSKA (reference sequence). V was cut by 1 base and J by 3 bases, with 10 bases left in between. The CDR3 DNA is TGCAGTGCTAGAGTGGACTGGGGCTACGAGCAGTACTTC. Encoded protein: CSARVDWGYEQYF.

This clonotype was counted many times. This chain connects TRBV6-2 or TRBV6-3 to TRBJ2-1, with D unclear. Trimming removed 2 bases from V and 10 bases from J, with 6 bases in between. The CDR3 is 11 amino acids. CDR1 MNHEY and CDR2 SVGEGT come from the germline V gene. DNA for the CDR3: TGTGCCAGCAGTTACAGCGCAGAGCAGTTCTTC. This translates into CASSYSAEQFF.

This clonotype was counted at least ten times. V is TRBV7-9 and J is TRBJ1-1; the match to TRBD1 covers 9 bases. Germline lookup yields CDR1 SEHNR and CDR2 FQNEAQ (reference sequence). The ends lost 5 bases at V and 6 bases at J; junction bases unmatched: 10. The CDR3 has 15 residues. The CDR3 sequence is CASSLRTGVYPEAFF. The CDR3 coding sequence is TGTGCCAGCAGCCTCCGGACAGGGGTCTATCCTGAAGCTTTCTTT. Using reference TRBV7-9 and TRBJ1-1 for the parts outside the CDR3, the full variable domain is DTGVSQNPRHKITKRGQNVTFRCDPISEHNRLYWYRQTLGQGPEFLTYFQNEAQLEKSRLLSDRFSAERPKGSFSTLEIQRTEQGDSAMYLCASSLRTGVYPEAFFGQGTRLTVV.

This clonotype was seen only a few times. The gene calls are TRBV28 and TRBJ2-7; possibly TRBD1 or TRBD2 for D (5 bases each). Germline CDR1 MDHEN, CDR2 SYDVKM. V was clipped by 4 bases and J by 5 bases, with 15 bases between them. The CDR3 spans 14 residues. The CDR3 coding sequence is TGTGCCAGCAGTTCTGGGACGATCCGGCACGAGCAGTACTTC. Residues: CASSSGTIRHEQYF.

This clonotype appeared a few times. The CDR3 bases are TGTGCCAGCAGTTTACGGACTAGAAGTACATACGAGCAGTACTTC. Translated: CASSLRTRSTYEQYF. The rearrangement links TRBV27 to TRBJ2-7; 7 nucleotides align to TRBD2. V trimming: 2 bases; J trimming: 4 bases; junction bases outside the gene matches: 8. In germline, CDR1 is MNHEY, CDR2 SMNVEV (reference sequence). The CDR3 is 15 amino acids.

This clonotype was recorded at least ten times. The chain is built from TRBV4-3 and TRBJ2-3; 9 bases match TRBD1. V dropped 1 base and J dropped 1; count of bases not matched to a gene: 0. The CDR3 is 15 amino acids. CDR1 is LGHNA, CDR2 YSLEER, per germline. CDR3 nucleotide sequence: TGCGCCAGCAGCCAAGGGACAGGGGGCACAGATACGCAGTATTTT. This encodes CASSQGTGGTDTQYF.

This clonotype was detected only a few times. The chain joins TRBV12-3 or TRBV12-4 to TRBJ1-1; D unresolved. Trimming stripped 3 bases from V and 4 bases from J, with 15 bases between. The length of the CDR3 is 15 residues. The CDR3 here is CASSFTDRSITEAFF. The CDR3 DNA is TGTGCCAGCAGTTTTACGGACCGGAGTATCACTGAAGCTTTCTTT.

The chain combines TRBV11-3 with TRBJ2-7; weak D call: TRBD2 (6 bases). V dropped 1 base and J dropped 0 bases, with 10 bases sitting between them. In germline, CDR1 is SGHNT, CDR2 YENEEA. The CDR3 has 15 residues. CDR3 DNA: TGTGCCAGCAGCTTAGGGGACTCAGACTCCTACGAGCAGTACTTC. This gives the protein CASSLGDSDSYEQYF.

The table lists this clonotype with a few counts. V is TRBV6-2 or TRBV6-3 and J is TRBJ1-1; D perhaps matches TRBD1 (5 bases). V gave up 2 bases and J gave up 1 base, with 14 bases separating them. From germline, CDR1 is MNHEY and CDR2 SVGEGT. This CDR3 contains 16 residues. In DNA form, the CDR3 reads TGTGCCAGCAGTTACCGGGGGGTAGGGCGGAACACTGAAGCTTTCTTT. Protein sequence: CASSYRGVGRNTEAFF.

The chain uses TRBV18 and TRBJ2-3; 9 positions match TRBD2. From germline, CDR1 is KGHSH and CDR2 LQKENI. Trimming took 1 base from V and 4 from J; bases not matched to a gene: 6. The CDR3 totals 16 residues. DNA for the CDR3: TGTGCCAGCTCACCACAAGGACTAGCGCGTGCAGATACGCAGTATTTT. Translation: CASSPQGLARADTQYF. Variable domain in full (rest from reference TRBV18 and TRBJ2-3): NAGVMQNPRHLVRRRGQEARLRCSPMKGHSHVYWYRQLPEEGLKFMVYLQKENIIDESGMPKERFSAEFPKEGPSILRIQQVVRGDSAAYFCASSPQGLARADTQYFGPGTRLTVL.

This clonotype has just a few counts. The rearrangement uses TRBV4-1 and TRBJ2-1; D may be TRBD2 (6 bases). V gave up 4 bases and J gave up 8 bases, with 15 bases separating them. In germline, CDR1 is MGHRA, CDR2 YSYEKL. CDR3 length equals 14 residues. The CDR3 sequence is CASSPRRSSDEQFF. Written as DNA, the CDR3 is TGCGCCAGCAGCCCCCGACGGTCTAGCGATGAGCAGTTCTTC.